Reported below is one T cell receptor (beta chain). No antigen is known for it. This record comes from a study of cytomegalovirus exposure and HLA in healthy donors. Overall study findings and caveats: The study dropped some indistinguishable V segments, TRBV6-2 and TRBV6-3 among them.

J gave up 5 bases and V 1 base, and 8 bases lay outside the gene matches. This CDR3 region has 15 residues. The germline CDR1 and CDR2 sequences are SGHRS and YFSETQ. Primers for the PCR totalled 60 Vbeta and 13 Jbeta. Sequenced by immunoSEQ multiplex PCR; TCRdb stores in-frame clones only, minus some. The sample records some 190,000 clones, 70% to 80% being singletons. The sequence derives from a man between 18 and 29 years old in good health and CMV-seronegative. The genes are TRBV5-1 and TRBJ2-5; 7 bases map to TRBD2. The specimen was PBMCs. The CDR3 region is CASSLQPGEGETQYF. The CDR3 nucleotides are TGCGCCAGCAGCTTGCAGCCCGGGGAGGGGGAGACCCAGTACTTC.